Listed below are T cell receptor beta chains from one sample, sequenced in a study of blood T cell repertoires in COVID-19. Sequenced by immunoSEQ multiplex PCR; TCRdb stores in-frame clones only, minus some. The data show 75,000 to 100,000 clones, with roughly 78% seen just once and 20% to 25% held by the top ten. The sequencing sample was made of peripheral blood. These receptors were taken from a human donor in a cohort sampled during active COVID-19. The conserved cysteine and the conserved F or W are not part of the CDR3 here. Each record gives: J gene, V gene, CDR3 protein.

J gene: TRBJ1-1; V gene: TRBV6-2/TRBV6-3; CDR3 protein: ASSSEPTLRAF
J gene: TRBJ1-2; V gene: TRBV2; CDR3 protein: ASSGTWQIVEGYGYT
J gene: TRBJ2-7; V gene: TRBV28; CDR3 protein: ASSLLGLFSYEQY
J gene: TRBJ1-3; V gene: TRBV29-1; CDR3 protein: SVGTGSGNTIY
J gene: TRBJ2-3; V gene: TRBV11-2; CDR3 protein: ASSPANPFTDTQY
J gene: TRBJ2-7; V gene: TRBV5-4; CDR3 protein: ASSSGLAGGNGEQY
J gene: TRBJ2-5; V gene: TRBV5-4; CDR3 protein: ASSFLEETQY
J gene: TRBJ1-1; V gene: TRBV24-1; CDR3 protein: ATSDPTGGRTEAF
J gene: TRBJ2-6; V gene: TRBV18; CDR3 protein: ASAGTGASGANVLT
J gene: TRBJ1-2; V gene: TRBV19; CDR3 protein: ASSMGQGIGYT
J gene: TRBJ2-7; V gene: TRBV11-3; CDR3 protein: ASSLTGSEQY
J gene: TRBJ2-1; V gene: TRBV6-2/TRBV6-3; CDR3 protein: ASSYGGAANEQF
J gene: TRBJ1-6; V gene: TRBV5-1; CDR3 protein: ASSLGLRGKNSPLH
J gene: TRBJ1-2; V gene: TRBV19; CDR3 protein: ASNTGGFYGYT
J gene: TRBJ1-4; V gene: TRBV18; CDR3 protein: ASSPQQGDEKLF
J gene: TRBJ2-5; V gene: TRBV4-1; CDR3 protein: ASSQEGTEQETQY
J gene: TRBJ2-7; V gene: TRBV7-2; CDR3 protein: ASSSEGGPGTYEQY
J gene: TRBJ2-7; V gene: TRBV30; CDR3 protein: AWSAGHGGYEQY
J gene: TRBJ2-7; V gene: TRBV7-9; CDR3 protein: ASRPRQGRSEQY
J gene: TRBJ2-7; V gene: TRBV7-9; CDR3 protein: ASSLAAGRDPSYEQY
J gene: TRBJ1-6; V gene: TRBV12-3/TRBV12-4; CDR3 protein: ASSLKGPPLH
J gene: TRBJ1-1; V gene: TRBV28; CDR3 protein: ASTLVNTEAF
J gene: TRBJ2-5; V gene: TRBV28; CDR3 protein: ASNLRGAPQETQY
J gene: TRBJ1-2; V gene: TRBV28; CDR3 protein: ASRQGPGGRNGYT
J gene: TRBJ1-5; V gene: TRBV27; CDR3 protein: ASSTGQYQPQH
J gene: TRBJ1-2; V gene: TRBV19; CDR3 protein: ASSTMGQGAYGYT
J gene: TRBJ1-1; V gene: TRBV6-5; CDR3 protein: ASREFGQNTEAF
J gene: TRBJ2-1; V gene: TRBV9; CDR3 protein: ASSPAGEQF
J gene: TRBJ2-7; V gene: TRBV21-1; CDR3 protein: ASSKGIDRGDEQY
J gene: TRBJ1-1; V gene: TRBV4-1; CDR3 protein: ASSHVDRGNTEAF
J gene: TRBJ2-2; V gene: TRBV9; CDR3 protein: ASSTYTGELF
J gene: TRBJ1-1; V gene: TRBV4-2; CDR3 protein: ASSQPGQIKNTEAF
J gene: TRBJ2-3; V gene: TRBV27; CDR3 protein: ASSLDRFTDTQY
J gene: TRBJ1-5; V gene: TRBV25-1; CDR3 protein: ASSDGLQPQH
J gene: TRBJ1-3; V gene: TRBV7-9; CDR3 protein: ASSSGQASTIY
J gene: TRBJ2-7; V gene: TRBV3-1/TRBV3-2; CDR3 protein: ASSQGLAGEQY
J gene: TRBJ1-1; V gene: TRBV5-1; CDR3 protein: ASSSLGTGGYTEAF
J gene: TRBJ1-3; V gene: TRBV28; CDR3 protein: ASSPDTYPSGNTIY
J gene: TRBJ1-5; V gene: TRBV2; CDR3 protein: ASSRRRDSNQPQH